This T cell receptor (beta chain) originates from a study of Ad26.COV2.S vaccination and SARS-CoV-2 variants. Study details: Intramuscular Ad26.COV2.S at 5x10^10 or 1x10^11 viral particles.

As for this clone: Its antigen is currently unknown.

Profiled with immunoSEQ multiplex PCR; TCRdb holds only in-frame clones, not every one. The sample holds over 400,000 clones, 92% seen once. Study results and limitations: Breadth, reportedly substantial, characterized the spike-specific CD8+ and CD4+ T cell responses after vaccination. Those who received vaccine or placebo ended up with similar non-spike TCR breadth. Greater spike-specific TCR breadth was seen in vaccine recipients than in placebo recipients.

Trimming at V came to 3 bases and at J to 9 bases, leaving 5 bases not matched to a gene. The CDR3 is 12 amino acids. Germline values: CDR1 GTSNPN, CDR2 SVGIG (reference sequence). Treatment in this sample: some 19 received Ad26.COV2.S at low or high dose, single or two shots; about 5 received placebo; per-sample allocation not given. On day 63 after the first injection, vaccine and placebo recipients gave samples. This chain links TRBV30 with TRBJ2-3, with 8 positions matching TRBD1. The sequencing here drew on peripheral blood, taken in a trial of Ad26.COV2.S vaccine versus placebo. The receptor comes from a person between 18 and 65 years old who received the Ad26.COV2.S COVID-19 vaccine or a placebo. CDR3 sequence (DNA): TGTGCCTGGAGCCCGGACAGGGACACGCAGTATTTT. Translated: CAWSPDRDTQYF.